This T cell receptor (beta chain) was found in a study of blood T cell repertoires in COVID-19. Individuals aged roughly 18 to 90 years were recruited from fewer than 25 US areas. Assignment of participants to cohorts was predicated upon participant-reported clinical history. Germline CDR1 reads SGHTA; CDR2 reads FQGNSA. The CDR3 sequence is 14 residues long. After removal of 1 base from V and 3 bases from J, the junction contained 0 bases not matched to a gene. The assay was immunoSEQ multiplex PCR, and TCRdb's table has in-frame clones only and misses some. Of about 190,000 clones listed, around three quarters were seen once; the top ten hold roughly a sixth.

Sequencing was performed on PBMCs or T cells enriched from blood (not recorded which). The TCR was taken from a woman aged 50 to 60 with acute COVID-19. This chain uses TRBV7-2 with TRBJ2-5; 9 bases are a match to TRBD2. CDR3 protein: CASSLGLAEETQYF. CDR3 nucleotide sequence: TGTGCCAGCAGCTTAGGACTAGCGGAAGAGACCCAGTACTTC.